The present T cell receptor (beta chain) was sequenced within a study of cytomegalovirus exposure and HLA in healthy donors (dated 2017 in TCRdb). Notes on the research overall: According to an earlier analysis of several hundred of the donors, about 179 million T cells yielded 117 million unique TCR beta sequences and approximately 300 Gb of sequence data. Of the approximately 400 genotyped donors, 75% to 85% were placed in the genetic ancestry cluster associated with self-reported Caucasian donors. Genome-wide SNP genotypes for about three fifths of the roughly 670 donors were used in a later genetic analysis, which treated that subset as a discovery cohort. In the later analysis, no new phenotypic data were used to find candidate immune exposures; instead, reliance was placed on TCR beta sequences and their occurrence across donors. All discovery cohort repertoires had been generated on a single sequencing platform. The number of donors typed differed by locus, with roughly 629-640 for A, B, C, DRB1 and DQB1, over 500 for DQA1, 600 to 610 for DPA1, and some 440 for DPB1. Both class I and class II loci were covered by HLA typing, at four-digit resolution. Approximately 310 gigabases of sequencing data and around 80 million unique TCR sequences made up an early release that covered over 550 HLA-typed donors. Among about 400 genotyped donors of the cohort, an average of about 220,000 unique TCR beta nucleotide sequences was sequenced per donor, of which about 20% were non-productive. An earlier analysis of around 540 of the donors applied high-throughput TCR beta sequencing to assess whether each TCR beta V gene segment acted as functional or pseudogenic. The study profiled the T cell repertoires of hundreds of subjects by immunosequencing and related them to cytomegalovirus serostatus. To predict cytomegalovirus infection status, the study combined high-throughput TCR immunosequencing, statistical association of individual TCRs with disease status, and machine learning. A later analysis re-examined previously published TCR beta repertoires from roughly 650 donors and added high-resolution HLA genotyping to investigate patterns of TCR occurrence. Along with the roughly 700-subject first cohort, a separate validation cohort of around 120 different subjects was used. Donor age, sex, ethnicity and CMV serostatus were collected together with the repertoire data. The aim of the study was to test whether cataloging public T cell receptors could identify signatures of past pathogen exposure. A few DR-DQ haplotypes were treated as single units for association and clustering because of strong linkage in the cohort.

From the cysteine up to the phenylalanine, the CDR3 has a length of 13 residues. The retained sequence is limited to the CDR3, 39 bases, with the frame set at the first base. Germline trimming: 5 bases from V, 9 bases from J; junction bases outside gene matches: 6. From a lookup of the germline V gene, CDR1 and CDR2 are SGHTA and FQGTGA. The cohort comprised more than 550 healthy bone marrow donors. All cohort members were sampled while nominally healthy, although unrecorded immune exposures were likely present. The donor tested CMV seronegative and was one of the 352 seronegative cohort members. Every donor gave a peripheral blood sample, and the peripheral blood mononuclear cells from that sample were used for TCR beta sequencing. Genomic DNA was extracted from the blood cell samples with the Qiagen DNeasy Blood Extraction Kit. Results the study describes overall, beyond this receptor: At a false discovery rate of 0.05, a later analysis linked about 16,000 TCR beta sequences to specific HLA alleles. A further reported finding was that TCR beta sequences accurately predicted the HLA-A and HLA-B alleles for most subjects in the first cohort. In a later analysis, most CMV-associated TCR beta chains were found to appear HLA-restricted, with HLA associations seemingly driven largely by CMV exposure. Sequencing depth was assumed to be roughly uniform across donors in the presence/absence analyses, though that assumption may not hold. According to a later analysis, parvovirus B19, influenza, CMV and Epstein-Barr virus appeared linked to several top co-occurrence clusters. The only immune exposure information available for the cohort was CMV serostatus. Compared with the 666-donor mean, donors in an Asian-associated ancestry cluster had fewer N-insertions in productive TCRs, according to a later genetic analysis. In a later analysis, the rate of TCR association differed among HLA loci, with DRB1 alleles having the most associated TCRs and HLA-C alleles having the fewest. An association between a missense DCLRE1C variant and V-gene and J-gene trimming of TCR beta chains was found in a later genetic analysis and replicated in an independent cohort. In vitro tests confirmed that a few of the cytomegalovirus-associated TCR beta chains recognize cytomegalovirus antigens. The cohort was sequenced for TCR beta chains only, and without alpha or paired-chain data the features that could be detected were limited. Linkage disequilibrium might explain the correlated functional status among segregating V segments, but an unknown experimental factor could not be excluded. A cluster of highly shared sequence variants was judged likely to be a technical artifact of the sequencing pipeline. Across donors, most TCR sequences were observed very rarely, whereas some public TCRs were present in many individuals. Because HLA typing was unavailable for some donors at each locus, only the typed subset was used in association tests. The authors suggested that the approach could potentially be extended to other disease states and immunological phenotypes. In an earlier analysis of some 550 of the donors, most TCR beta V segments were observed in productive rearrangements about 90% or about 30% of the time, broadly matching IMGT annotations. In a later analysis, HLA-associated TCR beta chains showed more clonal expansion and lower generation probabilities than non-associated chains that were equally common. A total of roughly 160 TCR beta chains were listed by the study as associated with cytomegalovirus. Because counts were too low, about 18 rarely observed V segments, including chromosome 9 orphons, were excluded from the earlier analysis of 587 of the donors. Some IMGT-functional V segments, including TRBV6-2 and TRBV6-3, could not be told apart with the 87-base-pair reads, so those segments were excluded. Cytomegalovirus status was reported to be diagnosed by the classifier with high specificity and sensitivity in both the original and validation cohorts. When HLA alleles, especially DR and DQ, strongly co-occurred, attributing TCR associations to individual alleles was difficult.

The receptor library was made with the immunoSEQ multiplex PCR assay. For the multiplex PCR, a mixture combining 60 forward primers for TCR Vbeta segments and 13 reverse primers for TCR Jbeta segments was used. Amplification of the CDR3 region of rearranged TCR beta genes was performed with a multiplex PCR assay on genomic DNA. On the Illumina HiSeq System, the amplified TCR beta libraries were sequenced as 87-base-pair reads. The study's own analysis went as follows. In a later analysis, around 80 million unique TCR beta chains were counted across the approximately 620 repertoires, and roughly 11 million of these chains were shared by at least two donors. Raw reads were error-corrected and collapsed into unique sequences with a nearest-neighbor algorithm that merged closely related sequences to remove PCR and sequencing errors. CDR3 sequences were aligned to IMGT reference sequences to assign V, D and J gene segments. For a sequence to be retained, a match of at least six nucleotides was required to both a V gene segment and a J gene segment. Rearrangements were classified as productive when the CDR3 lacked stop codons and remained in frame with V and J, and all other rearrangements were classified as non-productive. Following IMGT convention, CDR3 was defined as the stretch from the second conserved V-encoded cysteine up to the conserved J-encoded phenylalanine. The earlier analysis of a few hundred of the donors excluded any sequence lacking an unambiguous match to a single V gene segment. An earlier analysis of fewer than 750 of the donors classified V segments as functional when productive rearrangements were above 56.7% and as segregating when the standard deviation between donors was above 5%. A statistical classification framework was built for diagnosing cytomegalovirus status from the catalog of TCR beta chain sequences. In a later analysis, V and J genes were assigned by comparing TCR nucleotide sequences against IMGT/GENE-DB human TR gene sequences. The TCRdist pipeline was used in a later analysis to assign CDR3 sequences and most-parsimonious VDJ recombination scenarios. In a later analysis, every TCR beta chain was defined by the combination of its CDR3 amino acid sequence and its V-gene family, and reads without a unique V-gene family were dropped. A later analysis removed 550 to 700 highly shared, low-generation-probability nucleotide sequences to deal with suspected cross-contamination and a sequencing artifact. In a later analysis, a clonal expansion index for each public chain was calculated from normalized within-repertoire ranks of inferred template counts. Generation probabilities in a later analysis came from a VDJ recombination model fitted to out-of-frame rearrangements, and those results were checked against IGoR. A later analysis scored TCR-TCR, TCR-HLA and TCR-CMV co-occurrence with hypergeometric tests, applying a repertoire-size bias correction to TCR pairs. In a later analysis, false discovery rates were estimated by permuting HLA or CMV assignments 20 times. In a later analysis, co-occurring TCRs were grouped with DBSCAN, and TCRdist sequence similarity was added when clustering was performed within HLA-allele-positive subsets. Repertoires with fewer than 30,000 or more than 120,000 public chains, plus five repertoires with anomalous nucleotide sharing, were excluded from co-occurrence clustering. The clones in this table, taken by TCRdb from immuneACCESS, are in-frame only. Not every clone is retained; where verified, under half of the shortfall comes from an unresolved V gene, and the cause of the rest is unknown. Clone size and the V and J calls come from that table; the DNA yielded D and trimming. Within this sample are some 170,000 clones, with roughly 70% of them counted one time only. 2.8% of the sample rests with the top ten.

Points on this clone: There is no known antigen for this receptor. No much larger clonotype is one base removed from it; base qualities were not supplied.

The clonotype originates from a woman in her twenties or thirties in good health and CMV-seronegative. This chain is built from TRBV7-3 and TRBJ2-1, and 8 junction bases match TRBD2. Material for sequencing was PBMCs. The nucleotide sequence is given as TGTGCCAGCAGCCCGAGCGGGGGCGGTGAGCAGTTCTTC. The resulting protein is CASSPSGGGEQFF.